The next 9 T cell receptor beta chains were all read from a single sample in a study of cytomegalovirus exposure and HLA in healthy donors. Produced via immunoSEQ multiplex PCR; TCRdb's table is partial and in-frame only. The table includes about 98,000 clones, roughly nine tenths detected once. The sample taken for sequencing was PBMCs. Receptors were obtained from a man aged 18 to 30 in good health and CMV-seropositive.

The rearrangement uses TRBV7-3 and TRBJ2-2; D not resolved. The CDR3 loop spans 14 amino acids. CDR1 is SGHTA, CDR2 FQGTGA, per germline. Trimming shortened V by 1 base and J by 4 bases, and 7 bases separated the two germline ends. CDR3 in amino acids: CASSLSSTTGELFF. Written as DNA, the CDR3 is TGTGCCAGCAGCTTAAGCTCTACCACCGGGGAGCTGTTTTTT.

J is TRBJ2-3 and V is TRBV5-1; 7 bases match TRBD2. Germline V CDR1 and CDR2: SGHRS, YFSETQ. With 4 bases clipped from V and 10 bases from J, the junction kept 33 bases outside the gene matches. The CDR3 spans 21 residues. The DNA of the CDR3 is TGCGCCAGCAGCCTAAACCGCCTAGTGGCCCCACGAGGCCCCTACCGGGGGGCGCAGTATTTT. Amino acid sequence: CASSLNRLVAPRGPYRGAQYF.

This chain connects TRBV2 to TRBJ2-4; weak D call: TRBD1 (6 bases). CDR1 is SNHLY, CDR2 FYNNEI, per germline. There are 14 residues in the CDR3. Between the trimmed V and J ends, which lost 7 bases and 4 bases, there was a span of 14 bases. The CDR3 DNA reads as TGTGCCAGCAATCGGGACACCCTAAAAAACATTCAGTACTTC. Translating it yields CASNRDTLKNIQYF.

CDR3 loop: CASSDPGTGSSYEQYF. The CDR3 region has the DNA TGTGCCAGCAGTGACCCCGGGACAGGGAGCTCCTACGAGCAGTACTTC. V is TRBV28 and J is TRBJ2-7, with 9 bases fitting TRBD1. Germline assignment: CDR1 MDHEN and CDR2 SYDVKM. The CDR3 has 16 residues. With 5 bases clipped from V and 0 bases from J, the junction kept 8 bases outside the gene matches.

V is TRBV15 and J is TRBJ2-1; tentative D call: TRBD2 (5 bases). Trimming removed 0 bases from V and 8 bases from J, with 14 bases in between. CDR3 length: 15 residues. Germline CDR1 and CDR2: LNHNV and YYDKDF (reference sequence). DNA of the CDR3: TGTGCCACCAGCAGAGATCGCTCAGGAGGCGATGAGCAGTTCTTC. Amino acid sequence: CATSRDRSGGDEQFF.

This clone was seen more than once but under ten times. CDR3 DNA sequence: TGTGCCAGCGGGAGCGCTTGGCGGTACTTC. Amino acids: CASGSAWRYF. V is TRBV28 and J is TRBJ2-4; TRBD2 might be the D (5 bases). The CDR3 totals 10 residues. Per germline, CDR1 MDHEN and CDR2 SYDVKM. V gave up 8 bases and J gave up 15 bases, with 14 bases separating them. The whole variable domain, filled in from reference TRBV28 and TRBJ2-4, reads DVKVTQSSRYLVKRTGEKVFLECVQDMDHENMFWYRQDPGLGLRLIYFSYDVKMKEKGDIPEGYSVSREKKERFSLILESASTNQTSMYLCASGSAWRYFGAGTRLSVL.

The CDR3 reads CASSSRTGNTEAFF. The DNA for the CDR3 is TGCGCCAGCAGCTCTAGGACAGGGAACACTGAAGCTTTCTTT. The chain recombines TRBV5-1 with TRBJ1-1; 7 bases fit TRBD1. This CDR3 is built from 14 residues. After removal of 3 bases from V and 1 base from J, the junction contained 3 bases not matched to a gene. Germline CDR1 reads SGHRS; CDR2 reads YFSETQ.

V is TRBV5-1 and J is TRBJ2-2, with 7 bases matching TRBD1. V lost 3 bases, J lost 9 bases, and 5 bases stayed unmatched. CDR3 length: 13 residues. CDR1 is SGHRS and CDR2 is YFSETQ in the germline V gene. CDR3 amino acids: CASSYQGGRELFF. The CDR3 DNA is TGCGCCAGCAGCTACCAAGGGGGCCGGGAGCTGTTTTTT.

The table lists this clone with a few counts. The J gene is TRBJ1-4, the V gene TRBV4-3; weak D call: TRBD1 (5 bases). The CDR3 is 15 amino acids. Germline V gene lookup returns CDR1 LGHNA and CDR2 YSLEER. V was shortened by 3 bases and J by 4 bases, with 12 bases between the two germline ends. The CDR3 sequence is CASSQNGGFNEKLFF. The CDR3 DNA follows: TGCGCCAGCAGCCAGAACGGGGGTTTTAATGAAAAACTGTTTTTT.